This entry lists 19 T cell receptor beta chains sequenced from one sample in a study of PD-1 blockade in classical Hodgkin lymphoma. The table came from immunoSEQ multiplex PCR; TCRdb's copy has only in-frame clones and leaves some out. The sample includes roughly 41,000 clones, about 86% of them seen just once. All trial patients relapsed after autologous stem cell transplantation. Source: peripheral blood mononuclear cells (PBMCs), taken before the second cycle of nivolumab. These receptors were obtained from a human donor with classical Hodgkin lymphoma.

The rearrangement links TRBV18 to TRBJ2-7; 9 nucleotides align to TRBD1. Unmatched junction bases numbered 2, after V lost 2 bases and J lost 3 bases. Germline CDR1 is KGHSH and CDR2 is LQKENI. The length of the CDR3 is 14 residues. CDR3 loop: CASSPRDRDYEQYF. Here the CDR3 DNA reads TGTGCCAGCTCACCAAGGGACAGGGACTACGAGCAGTACTTC.

This chain connects TRBV4-1 to TRBJ1-3; maybe TRBD1 (5 bases). CDR3 length: 15 residues. CDR1 and CDR2 from the germline V gene are MGHRA and YSYEKL. V lost 4 bases, J lost 0 bases, and 10 bases lay in between. The CDR3 sequence: CASSLDSYSGNTIYF. CDR3 sequence (DNA): TGCGCCAGCAGCCTTGACAGCTACTCTGGAAACACCATATATTTT.

The chain links TRBV10-3 to TRBJ2-3; D may be TRBD2 (6 bases). V lost 11 bases and J 2 bases, leaving 11 bases between the germline ends. Germline loops: CDR1 ENHRY, CDR2 SYGVKD. CDR3 length equals 12 residues. The CDR3 DNA reads as TGTGCCGTCGGGAGTACCACAGATACGCAGTATTTT. This sequence encodes CAVGSTTDTQYF.

V usage is TRBV7-3 and J usage is TRBJ2-7; D is perhaps TRBD1 (5 bases). Trimming took 5 bases from V and 6 from J, leaving 14 bases between them. The CDR3 covers 13 residues. From germline, CDR1 is SGHTA and CDR2 FQGTGA. The CDR3 sequence: CASSPRREGEQYF. The CDR3 DNA is TGTGCCAGCAGCCCACGCAGGGAAGGCGAGCAGTACTTC.

CDR3 nucleotide sequence: TGTGCCAGCAGGGGTAGCGGGAGGATATACAATGAGCAGTTCTTC. Translating it yields CASRGSGRIYNEQFF. The V and J genes are TRBV11-3 and TRBJ2-1; 10 bases match TRBD2. Germline-derived CDR1 and CDR2 are SGHNT and YENEEA. Trimming took 6 bases from V and 4 from J; bases not matched to a gene: 6. The CDR3 spans 15 residues.

This sequence joins TRBV2 and TRBJ1-3, with TRBD1 matching over 7 bases. The CDR3 loop spans 15 amino acids. In germline, CDR1 is SNHLY, CDR2 FYNNEI. The trim removed 6 bases at V and 1 base at J, leaving 6 bases unmatched. The DNA for the CDR3 is TGTGCCAGCAGGGAAAGACAGGGTTCTGGAAACACCATATATTTT. This gives the protein CASRERQGSGNTIYF.

This chain links TRBV9 with TRBJ1-1; D is uncertain. Trimming stripped 3 bases from V and 0 bases from J, with 12 bases between. This CDR3 is 15 amino acids long. Germline values: CDR1 SGDLS, CDR2 YYNGEE. The CDR3 coding sequence is TGTGCCAGCAGCGCCTTGATAACGGTGAACACTGAAGCTTTCTTT. Translation: CASSALITVNTEAFF. Combining the CDR3 with reference TRBV9 and TRBJ1-1 gives the whole variable domain DSGVTQTPKHLITATGQRVTLRCSPRSGDLSVYWYQQSLDQGLQFLIQYYNGEERAKGNILERFSAQQFPDLHSELNLSSLELGDSALYFCASSALITVNTEAFFGQGTRLTVV.

The table lists this clone with a few counts. The chain links TRBV30 to TRBJ1-1; D possibly corresponds to TRBD1 (5 bases). Germline values: CDR1 GTSNPN, CDR2 SVGIG (reference sequence). CDR3 length equals 13 residues. V lost 0 bases, J lost 6 bases, and 11 bases lay in between. The CDR3 loop reads CAWSVGGTAEAFF. The CDR3 DNA sequence: TGTGCCTGGAGTGTGGGCGGGACCGCTGAAGCTTTCTTT.

The V and J genes are TRBV5-1 and TRBJ2-7, with 8 bases that match TRBD2. This CDR3 is built from 16 residues. The germline V gene encodes CDR1 SGHRS and CDR2 YFSETQ. The ends lost 0 bases at V and 4 bases at J; junction bases unmatched: 9. CDR3 nucleotides: TGCGCCAGCAGCTTGGTCCCGGGACTAGAGGCTTACGAGCAGTACTTC. Translation: CASSLVPGLEAYEQYF. Full variable domain (missing parts from reference TRBV5-1 and TRBJ2-7): KAGVTQTPRYLIKTRGQQVTLSCSPISGHRSVSWYQQTPGQGLQFLFEYFSETQRNKGNFPGRFSGRQFSNSRSEMNVSTLELGDSALYLCASSLVPGLEAYEQYFGPGTRLTVT.

V usage is TRBV28 and J usage is TRBJ2-7; no clear D gene. The CDR3 has 12 residues. The germline V gene has CDR1 MDHEN and CDR2 SYDVKM. Trimming cost V 3 bases and J 3 bases, with 6 bases left between them. CDR3 sequence reads: CASSFPSYEQYF. The DNA of the CDR3 is TGTGCCAGCAGTTTCCCCAGCTACGAGCAGTACTTC.

The rearrangement uses TRBV6-5 and TRBJ1-1; D unclear. V gave up 8 bases and J gave up 0 bases, with 13 bases separating them. Germline CDR1 reads MNHEY; CDR2 reads SVGAGI. This CDR3 spans 14 amino acids. The DNA for the CDR3 is TGTGCCAGCCAGCCCGGCACCATGAACACTGAAGCTTTCTTT. Residues: CASQPGTMNTEAFF.

The chain is built from TRBV29-1 and TRBJ2-7; 12 positions match TRBD2. J lost 4 bases, V lost 4 bases, and 8 bases had no gene match. Germline V lookup: CDR1 SQVTM, CDR2 ANQGSEA. The CDR3 sequence is 15 residues long. This CDR3 is CSVARLAGVSYEQYF. CDR3 sequence (DNA): TGCAGCGTTGCCCGACTAGCGGGAGTTTCGTACGAGCAGTACTTC.

The rearrangement uses TRBV27 and TRBJ2-5; 8 nucleotides match TRBD2. The CDR3 runs 13 residues. Germline trimming cut 6 bases from V and 5 bases from J; bases unmatched to any gene: 5. The germline CDR1 and CDR2 sequences are MNHEY and SMNVEV (reference sequence). For the CDR3, the DNA is TGTGCCAGCAGGACTAGCGCTAGGGAGACCCAGTACTTC. Amino acid sequence: CASRTSARETQYF.

This clone was seen more than once but under ten times. The chain recombines TRBV30 with TRBJ2-2, with D possibly being TRBD1 or TRBD2 (6 bases each). Germline loops: CDR1 GTSNPN, CDR2 SVGIG (reference sequence). V was pared by 8 bases and J by 0 bases, with 19 bases between. The CDR3 runs 16 residues. The CDR3 sequence: CAQRRGAGTNTGELFF. CDR3 sequence (DNA): TGTGCCCAGAGAAGGGGGGCGGGGACGAACACCGGGGAGCTGTTTTTT.

The V and J genes are TRBV7-9 and TRBJ2-7, with 11 bases lining up with TRBD1. The germline gives CDR1 SEHNR, CDR2 FQNEAQ (reference sequence). J lost 0 bases, V lost 5 bases, and 6 bases had no gene match. The CDR3 extends over 16 amino acids. The CDR3 DNA is TGTGCCAGCAGCCTACCGGGACAGGGGGTCTCCTACGAGCAGTACTTC. Its protein product is CASSLPGQGVSYEQYF. Variable domain in full (rest from reference TRBV7-9 and TRBJ2-7): DTGVSQNPRHKITKRGQNVTFRCDPISEHNRLYWYRQTLGQGPEFLTYFQNEAQLEKSRLLSDRFSAERPKGSFSTLEIQRTEQGDSAMYLCASSLPGQGVSYEQYFGPGTRLTVT.

The chain uses TRBV9 and TRBJ1-2; no clear D gene. The CDR3 consists of 15 residues. Germline CDR1 SGDLS, CDR2 YYNGEE. V was shortened by 0 bases and J by 4 bases, with 13 bases between the two germline ends. The DNA of the CDR3 is TGTGCCAGCAGCGTAGGGCTGGGAATCACCTATGGCTACACCTTC. It yields the protein CASSVGLGITYGYTF.

The V gene is TRBV14, the J gene TRBJ2-7, with D tentatively TRBD1 or TRBD2 (5 bases each). The V end was cut by 0 bases, the J end by 5 bases, with 32 bases between. Germline-derived CDR1 and CDR2 are SGHDN and FVKESK. This CDR3 comprises 21 residues. CDR3 in amino acids: CASSQDFRAQTWGRGFHEQYF. CDR3 in DNA: TGTGCCAGCAGCCAAGATTTTAGGGCACAAACGTGGGGCCGCGGGTTCCACGAGCAGTACTTC.

The chain couples TRBV4-1 to TRBJ2-4, with 9 bases that match TRBD2. The J segment lost 5 bases and the V segment lost 1 base, leaving 6 bases of the junction unmatched. Germline V gene sequence: CDR1 MGHRA, CDR2 YSYEKL. This CDR3 is 16 amino acids long. CDR3 protein: CASSQVAGVRQNIQYF. The CDR3 DNA sequence: TGCGCCAGCAGCCAAGTAGCGGGAGTCCGTCAAAACATTCAGTACTTC.

This chain uses TRBV10-2 with TRBJ1-4, with D tentatively TRBD1 (6 bases). The length of the CDR3 is 15 residues. V dropped 2 bases and J dropped 4 bases, with 11 bases sitting between them. Germline assignment: CDR1 WSHSY and CDR2 SAAADI. In nucleotides, the CDR3 is TGCGCCAGCAGTGAGGGTTCAGGGGTTAATGAAAAACTGTTTTTT. Translating it yields CASSEGSGVNEKLFF.